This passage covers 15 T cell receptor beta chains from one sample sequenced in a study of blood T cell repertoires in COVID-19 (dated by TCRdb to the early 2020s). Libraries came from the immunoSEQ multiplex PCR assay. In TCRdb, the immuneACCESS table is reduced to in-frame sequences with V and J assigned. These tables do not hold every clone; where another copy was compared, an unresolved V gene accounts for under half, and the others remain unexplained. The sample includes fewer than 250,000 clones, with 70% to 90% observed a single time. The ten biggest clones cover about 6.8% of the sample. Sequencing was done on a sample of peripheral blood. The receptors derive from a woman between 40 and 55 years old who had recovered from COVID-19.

Here the CDR3 reads CASTPGGQGRSGYTF. The CDR3 DNA follows: TGTGCCAGCACCCCCGGGGGACAGGGGCGTTCTGGCTACACCTTC. This rearrangement joins TRBV28 to TRBJ1-2; 10 bases match TRBD1. CDR3 size: 15 residues. The J segment lost 7 bases and the V segment lost 7 bases, leaving 12 bases of the junction unmatched. Germline V gene sequence: CDR1 MDHEN, CDR2 SYDVKM.

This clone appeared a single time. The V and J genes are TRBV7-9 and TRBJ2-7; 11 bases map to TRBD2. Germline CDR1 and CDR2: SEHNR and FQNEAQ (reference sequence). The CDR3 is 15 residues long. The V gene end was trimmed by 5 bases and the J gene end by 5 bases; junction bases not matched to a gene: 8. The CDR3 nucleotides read TGTGCCAGCAGCCATAGCGGGAGGGCCAGTGACGAGCAGTACTTC. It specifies CASSHSGRASDEQYF. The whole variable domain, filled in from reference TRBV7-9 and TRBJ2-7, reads DTGVSQNPRHKITKRGQNVTFRCDPISEHNRLYWYRQTLGQGPEFLTYFQNEAQLEKSRLLSDRFSAERPKGSFSTLEIQRTEQGDSAMYLCASSHSGRASDEQYFGPGTRLTVT.

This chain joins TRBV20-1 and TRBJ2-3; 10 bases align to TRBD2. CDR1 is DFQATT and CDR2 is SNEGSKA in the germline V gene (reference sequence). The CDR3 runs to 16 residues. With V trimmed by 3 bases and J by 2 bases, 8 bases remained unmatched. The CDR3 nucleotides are TGCAGTGCTAGTCCCGGACTAGCGGACCTCACAGATACGCAGTATTTT. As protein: CSASPGLADLTDTQYF.

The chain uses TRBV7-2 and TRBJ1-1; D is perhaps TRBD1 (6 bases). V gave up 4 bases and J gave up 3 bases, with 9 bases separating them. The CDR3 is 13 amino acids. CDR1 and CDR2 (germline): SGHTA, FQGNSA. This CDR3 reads CASSSTGYTEAFF. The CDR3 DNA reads TGTGCCAGCAGCTCGACAGGCTACACTGAAGCTTTCTTT.

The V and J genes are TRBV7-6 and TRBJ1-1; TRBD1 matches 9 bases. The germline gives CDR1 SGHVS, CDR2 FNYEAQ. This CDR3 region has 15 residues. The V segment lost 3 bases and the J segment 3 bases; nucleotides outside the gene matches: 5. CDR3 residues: CASSLGQGSHTEAFF. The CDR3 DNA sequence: TGTGCCAGCAGCTTGGGACAGGGTTCCCACACTGAAGCTTTCTTT.

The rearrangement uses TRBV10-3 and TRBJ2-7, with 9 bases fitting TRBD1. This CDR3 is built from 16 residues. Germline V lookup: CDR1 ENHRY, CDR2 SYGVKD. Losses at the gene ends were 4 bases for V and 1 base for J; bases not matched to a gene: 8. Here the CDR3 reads CAISGSGGTGSYEQYF. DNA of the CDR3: TGTGCCATCAGTGGGTCCGGAGGGACAGGGTCCTACGAGCAGTACTTC.

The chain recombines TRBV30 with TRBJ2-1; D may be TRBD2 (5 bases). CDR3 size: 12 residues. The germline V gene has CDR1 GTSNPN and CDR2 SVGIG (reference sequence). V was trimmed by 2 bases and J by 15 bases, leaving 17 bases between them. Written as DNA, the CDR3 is TGTGCCTGGAGTACGGGCCTTAACGAGGGGTTCTTC. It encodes CAWSTGLNEGFF. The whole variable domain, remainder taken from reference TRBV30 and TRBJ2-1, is SQTIHQWPATLVQPVGSPLSLECTVEGTSNPNLYWYRQAAGRGLQLLFYSVGIGQISSEVPQNLSASRPQDRQFILSSKKLLLSDSGFYLCAWSTGLNEGFFGPGTRLTVL.

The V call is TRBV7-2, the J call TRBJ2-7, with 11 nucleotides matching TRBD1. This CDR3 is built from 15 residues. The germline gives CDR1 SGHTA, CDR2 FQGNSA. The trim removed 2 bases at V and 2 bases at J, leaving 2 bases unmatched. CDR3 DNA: TGTGCCAGCAGCTTATGGGACAGGGGGGCCTACGAGCAGTACTTC. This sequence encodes CASSLWDRGAYEQYF.

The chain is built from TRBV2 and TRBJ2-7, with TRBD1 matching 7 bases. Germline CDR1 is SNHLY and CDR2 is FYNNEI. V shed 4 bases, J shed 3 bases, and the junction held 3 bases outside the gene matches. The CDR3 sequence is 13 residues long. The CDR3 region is CASSAGQDYEQYF. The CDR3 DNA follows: TGTGCCAGCAGTGCAGGACAGGACTACGAGCAGTACTTC.

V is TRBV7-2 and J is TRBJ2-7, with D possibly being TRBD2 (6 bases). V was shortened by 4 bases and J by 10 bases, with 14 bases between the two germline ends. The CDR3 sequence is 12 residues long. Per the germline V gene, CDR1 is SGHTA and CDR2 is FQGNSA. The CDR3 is CASSYTPGLQYF. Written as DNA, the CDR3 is TGTGCCAGCAGCTATACACCGGGACTCCAGTACTTC.

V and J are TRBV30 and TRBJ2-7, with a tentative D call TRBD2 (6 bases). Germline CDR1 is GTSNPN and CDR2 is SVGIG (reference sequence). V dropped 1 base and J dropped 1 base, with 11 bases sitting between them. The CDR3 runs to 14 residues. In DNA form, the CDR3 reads TGTGCCTGGAGTGGTTTAGCGGCGTCCTACGAGCAGTACTTC. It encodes CAWSGLAASYEQYF.

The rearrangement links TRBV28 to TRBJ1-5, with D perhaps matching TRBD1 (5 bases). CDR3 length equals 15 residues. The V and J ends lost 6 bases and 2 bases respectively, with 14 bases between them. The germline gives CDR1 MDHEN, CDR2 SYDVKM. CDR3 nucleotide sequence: TGTGCCAGCAGCCCGGGGGGGTGGGGCAATCAGCCCCAGCATTTT. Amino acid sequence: CASSPGGWGNQPQHF.

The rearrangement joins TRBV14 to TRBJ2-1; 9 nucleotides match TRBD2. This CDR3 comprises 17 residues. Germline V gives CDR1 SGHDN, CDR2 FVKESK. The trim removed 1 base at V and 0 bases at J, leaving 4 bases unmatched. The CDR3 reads CASSQVAGDFSYNEQFF. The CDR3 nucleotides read TGTGCCAGCAGCCAAGTAGCGGGAGATTTCTCCTACAATGAGCAGTTCTTC.

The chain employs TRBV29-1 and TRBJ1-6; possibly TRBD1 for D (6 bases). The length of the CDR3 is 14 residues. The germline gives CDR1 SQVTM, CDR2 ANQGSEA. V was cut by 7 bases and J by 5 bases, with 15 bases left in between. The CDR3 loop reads CSASDSTNNSPLHF. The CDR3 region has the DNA TGCAGCGCCTCGGACAGCACCAATAATTCACCCCTCCACTTT.

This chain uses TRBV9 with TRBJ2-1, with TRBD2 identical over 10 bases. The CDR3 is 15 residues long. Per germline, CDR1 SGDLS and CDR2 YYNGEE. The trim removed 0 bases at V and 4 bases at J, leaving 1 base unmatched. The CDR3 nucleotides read TGTGCCAGCAGCGTAGAGCGGGAGGGGTACAATGAGCAGTTCTTC. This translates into CASSVEREGYNEQFF. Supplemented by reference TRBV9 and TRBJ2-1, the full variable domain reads DSGVTQTPKHLITATGQRVTLRCSPRSGDLSVYWYQQSLDQGLQFLIQYYNGEERAKGNILERFSAQQFPDLHSELNLSSLELGDSALYFCASSVEREGYNEQFFGPGTRLTVL.